One and the same sample provided the 26 T cell receptor beta chains below, sequenced in a study of neurological immune-mediated disorders. MiXCR, applied by TCRdb to the 5' RACE reads, yields one record per CDR3 protein. This sample has over 35,000 distinct CDR3 sequences; roughly 2.5% occur once, and the top ten carry nearly 2.5%. Sequenced input: PBMCs. Receptors originate from a man aged 45-65 years with multiple sclerosis.

This clonotype came up a few times. This may be a read error: a much more frequent sequence differs by one nucleotide. V is TRBV3-1 and J is TRBJ1-5; D is unresolved. The CDR3 runs 13 residues. Germline CDR1 LGHDT, CDR2 YNNKEL (reference sequence). CDR3 sequence: CASSQMGSQPQNF. In nucleotides, the CDR3 is TGTGCCAGCAGCCAGATGGGGAGTCAGCCCCAGAATTTT.

This clonotype was counted at least ten times. V usage is TRBV18 and J usage is TRBJ2-2, with no clear D. The length of the CDR3 is 14 residues. Germline V gene data show CDR1 as KGHSH and CDR2 as LQKENI. Trimming stripped 0 bases from V and 1 base from J, with 3 bases between. The CDR3 region is CASSPPKNTGELFF. Written as DNA, the CDR3 is TGTGCCAGCTCACCACCGAAGAACACCGGGGAGCTGTTTTTT.

This clonotype was recorded at least ten times. The chain links TRBV29-1 to TRBJ1-2; 7 bases are a match to TRBD1. The CDR3 has 12 amino acids. Per germline, CDR1 SQVTM and CDR2 ANQGSEA. J gave up 5 bases and V 6 bases, and 6 bases lay outside the gene matches. CDR3 sequence reads: CSVATGVYGYTF. The DNA for the CDR3 is TGCAGCGTGGCCACAGGGGTTTATGGCTACACCTTC.

The sample holds many counts of this clonotype. For the CDR3, the DNA is TGTGCCAGCTCACCTCGGACAGGGGAATACACTGAAGCTTTCTTT. It encodes CASSPRTGEYTEAFF. The rearrangement links TRBV18 to TRBJ1-1; TRBD1 agrees at 9 bases. This CDR3 comprises 15 residues. Looked up from germline, CDR1 is KGHSH and CDR2 is LQKENI. V lost 3 bases and J lost 3; bases outside the gene matches: 5.

This clonotype has ten or more counts. The chain has TRBV29-1 and TRBJ2-7, with TRBD1 matching over 8 bases. The CDR3 totals 13 residues. V dropped 3 bases and J dropped 5; count of bases not matched to a gene: 6. CDR1 is SQVTM and CDR2 is ANQGSEA in the germline V gene. The CDR3: CSVDGQGAHEQYF. The CDR3, as DNA: TGCAGCGTTGACGGGCAGGGGGCCCACGAGCAGTACTTC.

There are many counts of this clonotype. The chain uses TRBV12-3 or TRBV12-4 and TRBJ1-1, with a weak D call TRBD1 (5 bases). V was pared by 6 bases and J by 5 bases, with 7 bases between. The CDR3 runs to 11 residues. In DNA, the CDR3 is TGTGCCAGCAGAAGGGGAACTGAAGCTTTCTTT. This sequence encodes CASRRGTEAFF.

At least ten counts were recorded for this clonotype. The gene calls are TRBV6-5 and TRBJ2-7, with 7 bases fitting TRBD1. Germline CDR1 reads MNHEY; CDR2 reads SVGAGI. V lost 2 bases, J lost 2 bases, and 3 bases stayed unmatched. The CDR3 has 14 amino acids. CDR3 loop: CASSYVQGAYEQYF. In nucleotides, the CDR3 is TGTGCCAGCAGTTACGTCCAGGGGGCCTACGAGCAGTACTTC.

This clonotype was seen repeatedly, ten times or more. The J gene is TRBJ2-7, the V gene TRBV3-1; tentatively, D is TRBD2 (5 bases). CDR1 and CDR2 from the germline V gene are LGHDT and YNNKEL (reference sequence). Trimming shortened V by 3 bases and J by 4 bases, and 13 bases separated the two germline ends. The CDR3 contains 14 residues. Written as DNA, the CDR3 is TGTGCCAGCAGCCATGGGTCGGGAACGTACGAGCAGTACTTC. Its protein product is CASSHGSGTYEQYF.

This clonotype has at least ten counts. A junction boundary mismatches the germline segment, possibly from a read error. The chain combines TRBV5-1 with TRBJ1-5, with D perhaps TRBD1 (6 bases). The germline V gene encodes CDR1 SGHRS and CDR2 YFSETQ. The CDR3 runs 15 residues. Here the CDR3 DNA reads TGCGCCAGCAGCTTGGTTTCAGGGCCCGGACAGCCCCAGAATTTT. Its protein is CASSLVSGPGQPQNF.

This clonotype appeared many times. The V and J genes are TRBV7-2 and TRBJ2-2; possible D gene TRBD2, 6 bases. Trimming cost V 6 bases and J 1 base, with 12 bases left between them. The CDR3 is 15 residues long. Germline V gene sequence: CDR1 SGHTA, CDR2 FQGNSA. The CDR3 coding sequence is TGTGCCAGCAGGGCCGGGACTGGGAACACCGGGGAGCTGTTTTTT. Translated, it gives CASRAGTGNTGELFF.

This clonotype was counted many times. For the CDR3, the DNA is TGTGCCAGCAGTTTATCAGGGGGCGCGGGTGGGGAGCAGTACTTC. Translation: CASSLSGGAGGEQYF. This sequence joins TRBV27 and TRBJ2-7; 7 positions match TRBD1. V lost 0 bases, J lost 7 bases, and 9 bases stayed unmatched. The germline V gene encodes CDR1 MNHEY and CDR2 SMNVEV (reference sequence). CDR3 length: 15 amino acids.

This clonotype has at least ten counts. The J gene is TRBJ1-1, the V gene TRBV5-1; no firm D call. This CDR3 is built from 15 residues. CDR1 and CDR2 from the germline V gene are SGHRS and YFSETQ. V lost 3 bases to trimming and J lost 1 base, with 13 bases between them. As DNA, the CDR3 is TGCGCCAGCAGCTCGGTGGGGTCCCAGAACACTGAAGCTTTCTTT. This sequence encodes CASSSVGSQNTEAFF.

This clonotype is termed medium-sized. The chain has TRBV11-1 and TRBJ2-1; 9 positions match TRBD1. Trimming took 5 bases from V and 3 from J; bases not matched to a gene: 8. The CDR3 runs 16 residues. The V gene's germline CDR1 is SGHAT and CDR2 FQDESV (reference sequence). The CDR3 DNA reads as TGTGCCAGCAGCCCAGGGTTGGGACAGGGCTACAATGAGCAGTTCTTC. Its protein product is CASSPGLGQGYNEQFF.

V and J are TRBV4-1 and TRBJ1-2; TRBD1 matches at 9 bases. The CDR3 length is 13 residues. CDR1 is MGHRA, CDR2 YSYEKL, per germline. The junction had 2 bases not matched to a gene; V was cut back by 1 base and J by 8 bases. DNA for the CDR3: TGCGCCAGCAGCCAAGGGACAGGGGACGGCTACACCTTC. Its protein is CASSQGTGDGYTF.

This clonotype was seen at least ten times. The chain is built from TRBV20-1 and TRBJ2-1; D remains ambiguous. The CDR3 is 16 residues long. Trimming left V 3 bases short and J 3 bases short, with 18 bases between. CDR1 and CDR2 (germline): DFQATT, SNEGSKA (reference sequence). In DNA, the CDR3 is TGCAGTGCTAGGGGAACCCGGGCTAGTCACTACAATGAGCAGTTCTTC. Protein sequence: CSARGTRASHYNEQFF.

This clonotype has at least ten counts. The chain is built from TRBV5-6 and TRBJ2-7; 10 bases agree with TRBD1. The germline V gene encodes CDR1 SGHDT and CDR2 YYEEEE. V gave up 2 bases and J gave up 5 bases; unmatched junction bases: 1. The CDR3 is 13 amino acids. The CDR3 coding sequence is TGTGCCAGCAGCTTTGGGACAGGGGACGAGCAGTACTTC. Its protein product is CASSFGTGDEQYF.

A remark on this clonotype: With a much larger clone just one base away, this may be a read error. V and J are TRBV7-8 and TRBJ2-1, with D unclear. The CDR3 sequence is 13 residues long. Germline V gene data show CDR1 as SGHVS and CDR2 as FQNEAQ. The CDR3 sequence is CVSSLGPTNEQFF. Here the CDR3 DNA reads TGTGTCAGCAGCTTAGGACCCACGAATGAGCAGTTCTTC.

This clonotype was found a few times. J is TRBJ2-1 and V is TRBV7-2, with a tentative D call TRBD1 (5 bases). The ends were cut back, 1 base at V and 6 bases at J, with 10 bases in the middle. Germline V CDR1 and CDR2: SGHTA, FQGNSA. The CDR3 spans 14 residues. The CDR3 spells CASSLEAQGNEQFF. DNA for the CDR3: TGTGCCAGCAGCTTAGAAGCCCAGGGCAATGAGCAGTTCTTC.

In its sample, this clonotype was seen many times. The chain employs TRBV20-1 and TRBJ2-3; TRBD1 or TRBD2 may be the D gene (5 bases each). The length of the CDR3 is 13 residues. Between the trimmed V and J ends, which lost 6 bases and 5 bases, there was a span of 15 bases. CDR1 and CDR2 (germline): DFQATT, SNEGSKA (reference sequence). DNA for the CDR3: TGCAGTGCCCTGGGGCTAGCCGGAGATACGCAGTATTTT. This encodes CSALGLAGDTQYF.

On this clonotype: At one end, the junction sequence differs from germline, possibly due to a read error. The V gene is TRBV5-1, the J gene TRBJ1-5; 8 bases are a match to TRBD1. Germline V lookup: CDR1 SGHRS, CDR2 YFSETQ. The CDR3 loop spans 15 amino acids. This chain's CDR3 is CASSQTGATHQPQNF. In DNA, the CDR3 is TGCGCCAGCAGCCAGACAGGGGCCACGCATCAGCCCCAGAATTTT. Based on the CDR3 plus reference TRBV5-1 and TRBJ1-5, the full variable domain is KAGVTQTPRYLIKTRGQQVTLSCSPISGHRSVSWYQQTPGQGLQFLFEYFSETQRNKGNFPGRFSGRQFSNSRSEMNVSTLELGDSALYLCASSQTGATHQPQNFGDGTRLSIL.

This clonotype has ten or more counts. The chain couples TRBV15 to TRBJ2-1; 7 positions agree with TRBD2. The CDR3 runs 13 residues. Germline V CDR1 and CDR2: LNHNV, YYDKDF (reference sequence). Trimming at V came to 4 bases and at J to 7 bases, leaving 4 bases not matched to a gene. The CDR3 region is CATSNGGGNEQFF. The CDR3 region has the DNA TGTGCCACCAGCAATGGGGGGGGAAATGAGCAGTTCTTC.

This clonotype was observed at least ten times. The chain is built from TRBV7-9 and TRBJ2-7; D unclear. V shed 2 bases and J shed 0 bases, with 5 bases lying between them. The CDR3 is 13 amino acids. Per the germline V gene, CDR1 is SEHNR and CDR2 is FQNEAQ (reference sequence). The CDR3 protein is CASSLHSSYEQYF. The CDR3 DNA reads TGTGCCAGCAGCTTACACAGCTCCTACGAGCAGTACTTC.

This clonotype came up many times. This chain uses TRBV20-1 with TRBJ1-4; no clear D. Germline-derived CDR1 and CDR2 are DFQATT and SNEGSKA (reference sequence). The V and J ends lost 3 bases and 5 bases respectively, with 10 bases between them. The CDR3 sequence is 13 residues long. The CDR3 reads CSASSTANEKLFF. The CDR3, as DNA: TGCAGTGCTAGTAGCACAGCAAATGAAAAACTGTTTTTT.

In this sample, this clonotype turned up many times. CDR3 sequence reads: CASSPGSSGDTQYF. The CDR3 nucleotides read TGTGCCAGCAGTCCAGGGTCTAGCGGAGATACGCAGTATTTT. This chain links TRBV6-2 or TRBV6-3 with TRBJ2-3, with 7 bases identical to TRBD2. The CDR3 runs to 14 residues. The trim removed 5 bases at V and 5 bases at J, leaving 7 bases unmatched. Germline assignment: CDR1 MNHEY and CDR2 SVGEGT.

This clonotype was detected many times. The rearrangement links TRBV9 to TRBJ1-3; D perhaps matches TRBD1 (5 bases). CDR3 length: 14 amino acids. The ends were cut back, 3 bases at V and 1 base at J, with 8 bases in the middle. Germline lookup yields CDR1 SGDLS and CDR2 YYNGEE. CDR3 bases: TGTGCCAGCAGCGCAGGGACTTCTGGAAACACCATATATTTT. Its translation is CASSAGTSGNTIYF.

This clonotype was found many times. The chain uses TRBV27 and TRBJ2-5; 9 bases match TRBD1. Germline values: CDR1 MNHEY, CDR2 SMNVEV (reference sequence). The CDR3 length is 14 residues. V shed 6 bases and J 5 bases; nucleotides not matched to a gene: 7. Here the CDR3 DNA reads TGTGCCAGCAGCCGGACAGGGGCTAGGGAGACCCAGTACTTC. Translation: CASSRTGARETQYF.